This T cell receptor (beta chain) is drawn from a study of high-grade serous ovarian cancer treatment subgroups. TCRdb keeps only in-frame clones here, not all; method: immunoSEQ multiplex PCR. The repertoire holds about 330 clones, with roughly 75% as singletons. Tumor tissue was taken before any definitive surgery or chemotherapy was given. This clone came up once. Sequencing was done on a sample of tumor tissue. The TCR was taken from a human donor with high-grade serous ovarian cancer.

CDR3 DNA: TGTGCCATCATGGGTAAGGAGACGGGCGAGCAGTACTTC. This codes for CAIMGKETGEQYF. The gene calls are TRBV10-3 and TRBJ2-7; no clear D gene. CDR1 and CDR2 (germline): ENHRY, SYGVKD. CDR3 length: 13 amino acids. Trimming stripped 7 bases from V and 6 bases from J, with 16 bases between.